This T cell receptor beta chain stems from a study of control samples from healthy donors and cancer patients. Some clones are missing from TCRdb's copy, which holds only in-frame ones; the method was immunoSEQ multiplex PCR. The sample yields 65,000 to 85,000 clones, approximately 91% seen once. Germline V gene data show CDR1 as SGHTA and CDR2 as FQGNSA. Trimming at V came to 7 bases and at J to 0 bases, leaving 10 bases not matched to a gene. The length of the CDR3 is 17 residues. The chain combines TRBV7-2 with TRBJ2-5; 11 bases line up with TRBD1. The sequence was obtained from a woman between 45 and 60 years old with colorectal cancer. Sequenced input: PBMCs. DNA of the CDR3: TGTGCCAGCACCTCCCGGGGGACAGGGGGATACCAAGAGACCCAGTACTTC. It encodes CASTSRGTGGYQETQYF.